This T cell receptor (beta chain) derives from a study of Ad26.COV2.S vaccination and SARS-CoV-2 variants. Across the whole study: Ad26.COV2.S arm of COV1001 included the donor.

For this clone: Its target is unknown. The sample has other DNA sequences that encode this CDR3 too.

Stated treatment: 19 received Ad26.COV2.S at low or high dose, single or two shots; five or six received placebo; per-sample allocation not given. It was on day 63 after the first vaccine or placebo injection that samples were taken. An adult donor aged 18-55 years was enrolled in Boston. The study used a vaccine consisting of an Ad26 vector that expressed Wuhan-strain SARS-CoV-2 spike. Study-wide results and limits: Vaccine and placebo recipients had similar non-spike TCR breadth.

Method: immunoSEQ multiplex PCR; TCRdb's copy keeps in-frame clones and lacks some. The repertoire holds around 270,000 clones, around 88% seen once, with roughly 3% in the top ten. Germline-derived CDR1 and CDR2 are LGHNA and YNFKEQ. The V and J ends lost 1 base and 0 bases respectively, with 6 bases between them. This CDR3 spans 14 amino acids. The sequence was collected from a person aged 18 to 59 who received the Ad26.COV2.S COVID-19 vaccine or a placebo. This material consisted of peripheral blood, taken in a trial of Ad26.COV2.S vaccine versus placebo. The J gene is TRBJ1-1, the V gene TRBV4-2; D gene ambiguous. For the CDR3, the DNA is TGTGCCAGCAGCCAAGGACGGTTGAACACTGAAGCTTTCTTT. The encoded protein is CASSQGRLNTEAFF.